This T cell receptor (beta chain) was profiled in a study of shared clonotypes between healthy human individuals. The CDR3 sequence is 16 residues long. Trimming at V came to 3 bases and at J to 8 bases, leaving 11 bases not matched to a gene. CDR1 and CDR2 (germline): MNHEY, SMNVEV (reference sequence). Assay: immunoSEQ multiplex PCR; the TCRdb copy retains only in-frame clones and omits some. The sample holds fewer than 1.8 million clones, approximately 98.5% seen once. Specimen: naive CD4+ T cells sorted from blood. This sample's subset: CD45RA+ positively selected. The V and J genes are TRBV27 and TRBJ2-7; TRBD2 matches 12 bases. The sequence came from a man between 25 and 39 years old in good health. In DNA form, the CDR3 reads TGTGCCAGCAGTTTCCATAGGACTAGCGGGGACATGAAGCAGTACTTC. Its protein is CASSFHRTSGDMKQYF.